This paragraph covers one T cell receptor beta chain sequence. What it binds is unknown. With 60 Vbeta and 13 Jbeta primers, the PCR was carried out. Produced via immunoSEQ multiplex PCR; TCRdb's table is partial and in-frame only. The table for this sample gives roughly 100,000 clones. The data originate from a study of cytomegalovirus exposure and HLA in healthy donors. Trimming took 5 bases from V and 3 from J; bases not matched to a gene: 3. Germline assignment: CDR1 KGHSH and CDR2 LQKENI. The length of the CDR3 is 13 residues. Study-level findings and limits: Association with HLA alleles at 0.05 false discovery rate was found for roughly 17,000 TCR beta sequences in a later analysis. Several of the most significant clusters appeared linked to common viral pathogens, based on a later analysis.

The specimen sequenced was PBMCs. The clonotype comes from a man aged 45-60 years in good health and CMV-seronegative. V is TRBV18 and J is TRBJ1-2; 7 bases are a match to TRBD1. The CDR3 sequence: CASSVTGDYGYTF. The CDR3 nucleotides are TGTGCCAGCTCAGTTACAGGGGACTATGGCTACACCTTC.